The present entry profiles one TCR beta chain with its context. What it recognizes is unknown. At one of its ends the junction is not consistent with the germline gene, which may arise from a read error. Library preparation (for TCRbeta) was performed with unique molecular identifiers. TCRdb analysed the PCR reads with MiXCR anew, one entry per CDR3 protein. The table includes approximately 490,000 distinct CDR3 sequences, about 10% detected once. This entry comes from a study of T-cell reconstitution after alpha-beta-depleted transplantation in children. Whole-study results and caveats: T-cell numbers and diversity one year post-transplant derived largely from freshly generated T cells. About two months after transplant, alpha-beta T cells reportedly came from several hundred expanded graft clones.

This CDR3 is 17 amino acids long. Germline CDR1 and CDR2: DFQATT and SNEGSKA (reference sequence). The chain has TRBV20-1 and TRBJ2-1; 9 positions agree with TRBD2. The specimen was PBMCs, collected before TCRalphabeta/CD19-depleted stem cell transplant. This TCR derives from a child aged 2 to 10 with inherited bone marrow failure, due to receive a stem cell transplant. The CDR3 DNA reads TGCGGTGCTAGTCGGGCGGGAGGGCCTGAATTTTTTGGTGAGCAGTTCTTC. Protein: CGASRAGGPEFFGEQFF.